A single sample is the source of the 26 T cell receptor beta chains below, sequenced in a study of CD8 T cells in Susac syndrome. The RNA input was about 0.5 to 1 ug, and it was reverse transcribed with random hexamers. TCRdb used MiXCR to reprocess the immunoSEQ multiplex PCR reads, holding one entry per CDR3 protein. The profile covers approximately 200,000 distinct CDR3 sequences, with 95% appearing a single time and approximately 0.08% taken by the ten largest. Sequencing was carried out using CD4+ T cells from PBMCs. Receptors were obtained from a human donor with multiple sclerosis.

V is TRBV10-3 and J is TRBJ2-7; D unresolved. Germline values: CDR1 ENHRY, CDR2 SYGVKD. The V gene lost 0 bases and the J gene lost 2 bases, with 5 bases spanning the gap. The CDR3 contains 13 residues. The CDR3 here is CAISESRTYEQYV. The CDR3 DNA sequence: TGTGCCATCAGTGAGTCGCGGACCTACGAGCAGTACGTC.

The chain links TRBV3-1 to TRBJ1-1; D remains unclear. The CDR3 has 15 residues. Germline assignment: CDR1 LGHDT and CDR2 YNNKEL (reference sequence). Trimming shortened V by 4 bases and J by 0 bases, and 12 bases separated the two germline ends. The CDR3 DNA follows: TGTGCCAGCAGCCCCCGCGGAGCTATGAACACTGAAGCTTTCTTT. This encodes CASSPRGAMNTEAFF. Variable domain in full (rest from reference TRBV3-1 and TRBJ1-1): DTAVSQTPKYLVTQMGNDKSIKCEQNLGHDTMYWYKQDSKKFLKIMFSYNNKELIINETVPNRFSPKSPDKAHLNLHINSLELGDSAVYFCASSPRGAMNTEAFFGQGTRLTVV.

V is TRBV20-1 and J is TRBJ2-3; no clear D. V lost 0 bases and J lost 1, with 8 bases in between. Per germline, CDR1 DFQATT and CDR2 SNEGSKA (reference sequence). CDR3 length: 14 residues. This chain's CDR3 is CSARDHLGTDTQYF. The CDR3 DNA sequence: TGCAGTGCTAGAGACCACCTGGGCACAGATACGCAGTATTTT.

The genes are TRBV20-1 and TRBJ1-6; weak D call: TRBD1 (5 bases). The germline V gene has CDR1 DFQATT and CDR2 SNEGSKA (reference sequence). This CDR3 spans 14 amino acids. V lost 3 bases, J lost 7 bases, and 13 bases lay in between. The CDR3 protein is CSASTGQENSPLHF. CDR3 coding DNA: TGCAGTGCTAGTACGGGGCAGGAAAATTCACCCCTCCACTTT.

The J gene is TRBJ2-1, the V gene TRBV7-2; 8 bases map to TRBD2. The CDR3 length is 15 residues. V shed 2 bases and J 7 bases; nucleotides not matched to a gene: 7. The V gene's germline CDR1 is SGHTA and CDR2 FQGNSA. The CDR3 here is CASSLQTGTRNEQFF. CDR3 sequence (DNA): TGTGCCAGCAGCTTACAGACCGGGACTAGAAATGAGCAGTTCTTC.

This chain connects TRBV18 to TRBJ2-7; 10 positions agree with TRBD2. The CDR3 has 14 residues. The germline CDR1 and CDR2 sequences are KGHSH and LQKENI. The V gene end was trimmed by 6 bases and the J gene end by 5 bases; junction bases not matched to a gene: 7. DNA for the CDR3: TGTGCCAGCTCGATAACCAGCGGGGGGGACGAGCAGTACGTC. Protein sequence: CASSITSGGDEQYV.

V gene TRBV10-3 combines with J gene TRBJ2-7; a possible D gene is TRBD2 (5 bases). The CDR3 extends over 13 amino acids. Germline CDR1 and CDR2: ENHRY and SYGVKD. Trimming took off 7 bases at V and 3 bases at J, with 13 bases between the two ends. The CDR3 reads CAIKGGPDYEQYV. CDR3 DNA sequence: TGTGCCATCAAAGGCGGGCCGGACTACGAGCAGTACGTC.

The CDR3 loop reads CASSFSAATNEKLFF. As DNA, the CDR3 is TGTGCCAGCAGCTTCTCAGCCGCAACTAATGAAAAACTGTTTTTT. V and J are TRBV9 and TRBJ1-4; D ambiguous. Germline assignment: CDR1 SGDLS and CDR2 YYNGEE. The CDR3 sequence is 15 residues long. The V and J ends lost 4 bases and 0 bases respectively, with 10 bases between them. The whole variable domain, filled in from reference TRBV9 and TRBJ1-4, reads DSGVTQTPKHLITATGQRVTLRCSPRSGDLSVYWYQQSLDQGLQFLIQYYNGEERAKGNILERFSAQQFPDLHSELNLSSLELGDSALYFCASSFSAATNEKLFFGSGTQLSVL.

The chain is built from TRBV3-1 and TRBJ2-5, with TRBD2 as a possible D gene (6 bases). Trimming removed 4 bases from V and 9 bases from J, with 18 bases in between. This CDR3 spans 14 amino acids. Germline V gene data show CDR1 as LGHDT and CDR2 as YNNKEL (reference sequence). As DNA, the CDR3 is TGTGCCAGCAGCCCCCATAGGGGACTTGGGGCCCAGTACTTC. Amino acids: CASSPHRGLGAQYF.

The chain recombines TRBV5-1 with TRBJ2-1, with TRBD2 identical over 14 bases. CDR3 length: 15 amino acids. J gave up 6 bases and V 6 bases, and 5 bases lay outside the gene matches. CDR1 is SGHRS and CDR2 is YFSETQ in the germline V gene. This CDR3 reads CASIPGTSGGNEQFF. The CDR3 nucleotides are TGCGCCAGCATCCCCGGGACTAGCGGGGGCAATGAGCAGTTCTTC. Full variable domain (remainder filled in from reference TRBV5-1 and TRBJ2-1): KAGVTQTPRYLIKTRGQQVTLSCSPISGHRSVSWYQQTPGQGLQFLFEYFSETQRNKGNFPGRFSGRQFSNSRSEMNVSTLELGDSALYLCASIPGTSGGNEQFFGPGTRLTVL.

This clonotype was seen just once. The chain uses TRBV10-3 and TRBJ2-4; 11 bases agree with TRBD2. With V trimmed by 6 bases and J by 8 bases, 9 bases remained unmatched. Germline CDR1 ENHRY, CDR2 SYGVKD. The CDR3 is 15 amino acids. The DNA for the CDR3 is TGTGCCATCAGCAGAGATAGCGGGGGGGCAGACATTCAGTACTTC. It translates to CAISRDSGGADIQYF.

The CDR3 nucleotides are TGTGCCAGCAACGGAGGGGCAGGGGGCTTCGAGCAGTACTTC. This sequence encodes CASNGGAGGFEQYF. The chain recombines TRBV2 with TRBJ2-7; the match to TRBD1 covers 8 bases. This CDR3 is 14 amino acids long. CDR1 is SNHLY and CDR2 is FYNNEI in the germline V gene. Losses at the gene ends were 7 bases for V and 6 bases for J; bases not matched to a gene: 11.

The chain combines TRBV5-1 with TRBJ2-5; D is unresolved. Germline CDR1 SGHRS, CDR2 YFSETQ. Trimming took off 4 bases at V and 6 bases at J, with 13 bases between the two ends. This CDR3 spans 13 amino acids. The CDR3 here is CASSRSTGQTQYF. In DNA form, the CDR3 reads TGCGCCAGCAGCCGGTCCACTGGGCAGACCCAGTACTTC.

This chain joins TRBV20-1 and TRBJ2-5; the match to TRBD2 covers 10 bases. Unmatched junction bases numbered 7, after V lost 3 bases and J lost 0 bases. The CDR3 length is 16 residues. From germline, CDR1 is DFQATT and CDR2 SNEGSKA (reference sequence). Written as DNA, the CDR3 is TGCAGTGCTAGCCCATTTCTAGCGGGGGACCAAGAGACCCAGTACTTC. Residues: CSASPFLAGDQETQYF.

The gene calls are TRBV9 and TRBJ1-2, with D tentatively TRBD1 (5 bases). This CDR3 region has 14 residues. Germline values: CDR1 SGDLS, CDR2 YYNGEE. V shed 4 bases and J shed 6 bases, with 16 bases lying between them. CDR3 residues: CASSPTTDSHGYTF. The CDR3 coding sequence is TGTGCCAGCAGCCCGACGACAGATAGTCATGGCTACACCTTC.

V is TRBV2 and J is TRBJ1-5; D may be TRBD1 (6 bases). The CDR3 length is 18 residues. Trimming shortened V by 0 bases and J by 1 base, and 16 bases separated the two germline ends. The V gene's germline CDR1 is SNHLY and CDR2 FYNNEI. The CDR3 DNA sequence: TGTGCCAGCAGTGAAGCGCTGGGGGCTTTCTTCAGCAATCAGCCCCAGCATTTT. The encoded protein is CASSEALGAFFSNQPQHF.

The rearrangement uses TRBV12-5 and TRBJ1-1; no clear D. Per germline, CDR1 LGHNT and CDR2 FRNRAP. V lost 1 base to trimming and J lost 1 base, with 4 bases between them. This CDR3 spans 13 amino acids. The CDR3 DNA sequence: TGTGCTAGTGGTTTGGGACAGAACACTGAAGCTTTCTTT. The encoded protein is CASGLGQNTEAFF. Full variable domain (remainder filled in from reference TRBV12-5 and TRBJ1-1): DARVTQTPRHKVTEMGQEVTMRCQPILGHNTVFWYRQTMMQGLELLAYFRNRAPLDDSGMPKDRFSAEMPDATLATLKIQPSEPRDSAVYFCASGLGQNTEAFFGQGTRLTVV.

The V and J genes are TRBV27 and TRBJ1-5; TRBD1 might be the D (5 bases). The ends were cut back, 3 bases at V and 11 bases at J, with 20 bases in the middle. The CDR3 runs 15 residues. Germline values: CDR1 MNHEY, CDR2 SMNVEV (reference sequence). DNA for the CDR3: TGTGCCAGCAGTTTGGATACGAGGGGTACGGGATCCCAGCATTTT. Protein sequence: CASSLDTRGTGSQHF.

V gene TRBV6-1 combines with J gene TRBJ1-6; TRBD1 matches at 8 bases. CDR1 is MNHNS, CDR2 SASEGT, per germline. Trimming cost V 6 bases and J 10 bases; bases outside gene matches: 11. The CDR3 covers 15 residues. CDR3 in amino acids: CASRTRQGTGSPLHF. The CDR3 coding sequence is TGTGCCAGCAGGACTCGACAGGGGACTGGCTCACCCCTCCACTTT.

The chain carries TRBV12-3 or TRBV12-4 and TRBJ1-6; 8 positions match TRBD1. The CDR3 covers 15 residues. Unmatched junction bases numbered 3, after V lost 3 bases and J lost 5 bases. The DNA of the CDR3 is TGTGCCAGCAGTTTTGAGGACAGGGATAATTCACCCCTCCACTTT. Translated: CASSFEDRDNSPLHF.

The CDR3 loop reads CSVGQGTGPNEQFF. The CDR3 bases are TGCAGCGTCGGGCAGGGGACAGGTCCCAATGAGCAGTTCTTC. The chain uses TRBV29-1 and TRBJ2-1; TRBD1 aligns across 8 bases. The germline CDR1 and CDR2 sequences are SQVTM and ANQGSEA. With V trimmed by 6 bases and J by 6 bases, 10 bases remained unmatched. CDR3 length: 14 amino acids.

The chain joins TRBV12-5 to TRBJ2-1; tentatively, D is TRBD2 (6 bases). CDR1 and CDR2 (germline): LGHNT, FRNRAP. The CDR3 runs to 13 residues. Trimming stripped 4 bases from V and 5 bases from J, with 9 bases between. DNA for the CDR3: TGTGCTAGTGGTTCGGGACTTAACAATGAGCAGTTCTTC. Translated: CASGSGLNNEQFF.

The rearrangement uses TRBV7-6 and TRBJ2-3; the match to TRBD2 covers 7 bases. Germline CDR1 is SGHVS and CDR2 is FNYEAQ. The CDR3 consists of 16 residues. Germline trimming cut 2 bases from V and 1 base from J; bases unmatched to any gene: 6. CDR3 nucleotide sequence: TGTGCCAGCAGCTTATCTAGCGGATTCGGCACAGATACGCAGTATTTT. It is translated as CASSLSSGFGTDTQYF.

This sequence joins TRBV3-1 and TRBJ2-3; the match to TRBD2 covers 10 bases. J gave up 5 bases and V 4 bases, and 6 bases lay outside the gene matches. Per germline, CDR1 LGHDT and CDR2 YNNKEL (reference sequence). The CDR3 contains 15 residues. The CDR3 loop is CASSPTSGDGDTQYF. CDR3 coding DNA: TGTGCCAGCAGCCCCACTAGCGGGGATGGAGATACGCAGTATTTT.

The gene calls are TRBV29-1 and TRBJ2-1; a possible D gene is TRBD2 (5 bases). Deletions cut 4 bases from V and 13 bases from J, with 11 bases between. This CDR3 has 10 amino acids. Germline lookup yields CDR1 SQVTM and CDR2 ANQGSEA. The CDR3 spells CSVVEGSQFF. CDR3 sequence (DNA): TGCAGCGTTGTAGAGGGATCTCAGTTCTTC.

This chain connects TRBV30 to TRBJ2-2; D is possibly TRBD1 (6 bases). The CDR3 runs to 15 residues. From germline, CDR1 is GTSNPN and CDR2 SVGIG (reference sequence). With 0 bases removed from V and 8 bases from J, the gap between germline ends came to 16 bases. The CDR3 region has the DNA TGTGCCTGGAGTGTCAGGGGCGCGCTAGAGGGGGAGCTGTTTTTT. Its translation: CAWSVRGALEGELFF.